A single sample is the source of the 8 T cell receptor beta chains below, sequenced in a study of beta chain features in type 1 diabetes. Expressed TCRB transcripts were sequenced after all isolated RNA was converted to cDNA. Method: immunoSEQ multiplex PCR; TCRdb's copy keeps in-frame clones and lacks some. The data show around 170,000 clones, with less than 9.5% seen just once and around 2.5% held by the top ten. Material for sequencing was central memory CD4+ T cells from blood. Every receptor here comes from a woman younger than 30 in good health.

This clone was observed a handful of times. The CDR3 bases are TGTGCCTGGATCGGGGGGGAGCTGTTTTTT. Amino acid sequence: CAWIGGELFF. The chain joins TRBV30 to TRBJ2-2; no clear D. The CDR3 covers 10 residues. Trimming left V 4 bases short and J 8 bases short, with 5 bases between. Per the germline V gene, CDR1 is GTSNPN and CDR2 is SVGIG (reference sequence).

The chain combines TRBV30 with TRBJ1-2, with 7 bases lining up with TRBD1. Germline CDR1 and CDR2: GTSNPN and SVGIG (reference sequence). The V segment lost 0 bases and the J segment 4 bases; nucleotides outside the gene matches: 2. The CDR3 spans 13 residues. CDR3 protein: CAWSVKGAYGYTF. Here the CDR3 DNA reads TGTGCCTGGAGTGTCAAGGGGGCCTATGGCTACACCTTC.

The V and J genes are TRBV19 and TRBJ2-2; 9 bases agree with TRBD1. Germline V gene sequence: CDR1 LNHDA, CDR2 SQIVND (reference sequence). V dropped 7 bases and J dropped 5; count of bases not matched to a gene: 5. The CDR3 is made up of 14 amino acids. CDR3 coding DNA: TGTGCCAGTATGCGGACAGGGGATACCGGGGAGCTGTTTTTT. It is translated as CASMRTGDTGELFF.

This clone was counted only a few times. This chain connects TRBV27 to TRBJ2-2, with TRBD1 matching 9 bases. Trimming removed 6 bases from V and 15 bases from J; junction bases left unmatched: 5. CDR3 length equals 11 residues. The V gene's germline CDR1 is MNHEY and CDR2 SMNVEV (reference sequence). In nucleotides, the CDR3 is TGTGCCAGCAGGGGGGACAGGGTGATGTTTTTT. Encoded protein: CASRGDRVMFF.

The chain carries TRBV6-5 and TRBJ2-5; TRBD1 aligns across 8 bases. The CDR3 has 14 residues. With 6 bases clipped from V and 5 bases from J, the junction kept 8 bases outside the gene matches. Per germline, CDR1 MNHEY and CDR2 SVGAGI. The CDR3 DNA reads TGTGCCAGCAGCCCTCAGGGGGCGGGGGAGACCCAGTACTTC. Protein product: CASSPQGAGETQYF.

This clone was detected a few times. The chain carries TRBV14 and TRBJ2-5; 7 nucleotides align to TRBD1. V trimming: 1 base; J trimming: 1 base; junction bases outside the gene matches: 6. CDR1 SGHDN and CDR2 FVKESK come from the germline V gene. This CDR3 has 16 amino acids. The CDR3 loop is CASSQVRQGIQETQYF. The CDR3 DNA is TGTGCCAGCAGCCAAGTAAGACAGGGAATCCAAGAGACCCAGTACTTC. Full variable domain (outside the CDR3, taken from reference TRBV14 and TRBJ2-5): EAGVTQFPSHSVIEKGQTVTLRCDPISGHDNLYWYRRVMGKEIKFLLHFVKESKQDESGMPNNRFLAERTGGTYSTLKVQPAELEDSGVYFCASSQVRQGIQETQYFGPGTRLLVL.

V and J are TRBV5-1 and TRBJ2-7, with a weak D call TRBD2 (6 bases). Germline CDR1 and CDR2: SGHRS and YFSETQ. V was cut by 4 bases and J by 4 bases, with 21 bases left in between. This CDR3 contains 16 residues. This CDR3 is CASSAGSQKAGYEQYF. The CDR3 DNA sequence: TGCGCCAGCAGCGCAGGATCGCAGAAGGCGGGGTACGAGCAGTACTTC.

Only a few counts were recorded for this clone. The chain has TRBV5-1 and TRBJ1-6; 7 nucleotides agree with TRBD1. V lost 0 bases, J lost 8 bases, and 2 bases stayed unmatched. Germline V lookup: CDR1 SGHRS, CDR2 YFSETQ. The CDR3 is made up of 14 amino acids. The CDR3 DNA sequence: TGCGCCAGCAGCTTGGATGACAGGGATTCACCCCTCCACTTT. As protein: CASSLDDRDSPLHF.